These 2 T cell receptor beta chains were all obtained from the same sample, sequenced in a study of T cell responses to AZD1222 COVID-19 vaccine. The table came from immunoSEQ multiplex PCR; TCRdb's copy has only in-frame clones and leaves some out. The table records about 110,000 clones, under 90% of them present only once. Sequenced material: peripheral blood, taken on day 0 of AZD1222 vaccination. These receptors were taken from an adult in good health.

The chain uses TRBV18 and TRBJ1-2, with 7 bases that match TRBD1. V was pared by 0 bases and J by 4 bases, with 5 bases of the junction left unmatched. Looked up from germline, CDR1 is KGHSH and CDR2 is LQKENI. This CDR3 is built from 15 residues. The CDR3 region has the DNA TGTGCCAGCTCACCACCTGGACAGGAGACCTATGGCTACACCTTC. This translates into CASSPPGQETYGYTF.

CDR3 DNA sequence: TGTGCCAGCAGCACTTGGAGCGTACTCTCCTACGAGCAGTACTTC. This gives the protein CASSTWSVLSYEQYF. The chain employs TRBV6-2 or TRBV6-3 and TRBJ2-7, with no clear D. V lost 6 bases and J lost 0, with 15 bases in between. Germline loops: CDR1 MNHEY, CDR2 SVGEGT. The CDR3 is 15 amino acids.